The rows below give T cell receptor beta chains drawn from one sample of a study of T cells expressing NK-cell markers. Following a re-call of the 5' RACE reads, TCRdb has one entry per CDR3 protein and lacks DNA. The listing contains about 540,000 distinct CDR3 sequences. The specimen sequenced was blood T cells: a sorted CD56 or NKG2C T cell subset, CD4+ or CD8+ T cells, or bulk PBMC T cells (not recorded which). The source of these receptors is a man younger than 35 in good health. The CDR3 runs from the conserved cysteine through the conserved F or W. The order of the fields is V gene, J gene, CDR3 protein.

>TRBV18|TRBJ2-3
CASSPPRGQGAGDTQYF
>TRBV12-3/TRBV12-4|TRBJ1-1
CASSLTYRGSEAFF
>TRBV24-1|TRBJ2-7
CATSPRTGSYEQYF
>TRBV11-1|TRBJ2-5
CASSRLLGGEETQYF
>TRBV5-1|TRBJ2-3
CASGGSDTQYF
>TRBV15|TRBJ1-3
CATSFGQGGNTIYF
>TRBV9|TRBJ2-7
CASSVDFDAWEQYF
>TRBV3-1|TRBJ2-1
CASSDLGLPWRQFF
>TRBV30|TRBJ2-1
CAWSVLAGDDEQFF
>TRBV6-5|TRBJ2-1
CASSYGRIAGGRDEQFF
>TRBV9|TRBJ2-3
CASTGARRPDTQYF
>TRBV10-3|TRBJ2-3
CATGTETAGGQYF
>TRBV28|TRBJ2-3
CASRPFGTSGPRSDTQYF
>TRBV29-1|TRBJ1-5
CSVGTGFGDQPQHF
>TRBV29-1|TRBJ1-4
CSAQARDRSTNEKLFF
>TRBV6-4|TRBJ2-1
CASSGSGELSEQFF
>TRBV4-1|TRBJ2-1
CASSQDLRGVARENEQFF
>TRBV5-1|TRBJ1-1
CASSSGGGGLTEAFF
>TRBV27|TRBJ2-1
CASAQRELYNEQFF
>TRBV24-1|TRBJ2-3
CATSDPRTGNTDTQYF
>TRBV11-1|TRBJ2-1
CASSVLTSGSSGDNEQFF
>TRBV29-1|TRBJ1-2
CSVQLAANYGYTF
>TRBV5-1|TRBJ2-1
CASSLGLAGGSYNEQFF
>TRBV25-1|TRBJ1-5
CASSTGSNQPQHF
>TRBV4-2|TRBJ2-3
CASSHRSTGTSGPTDTQYF
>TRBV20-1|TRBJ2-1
CSASWGGGSYNEQFF
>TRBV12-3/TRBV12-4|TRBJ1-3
CASGTDRGQNTIYF
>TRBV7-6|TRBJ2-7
CASSPVLAGPPYEQYF
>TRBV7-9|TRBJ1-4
CASSIDRSGEKLFF
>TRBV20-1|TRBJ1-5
CSAQSDRQGANQPQHF
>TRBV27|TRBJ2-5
CASSSVPGLAGNQETQYF
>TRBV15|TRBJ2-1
CATSGLTGVDWDEQFF
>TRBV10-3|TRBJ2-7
CAISGAGTRKYEQYF
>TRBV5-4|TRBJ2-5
CASSSGHQGGTGWSKTQYF
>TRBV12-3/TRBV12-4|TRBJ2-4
CASSLDRNGDIQYF
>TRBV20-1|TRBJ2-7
CSARDQLGGFYEQYF
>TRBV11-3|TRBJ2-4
CASSGGQPIQYF
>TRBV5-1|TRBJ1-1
CASDLTGSTEAFF
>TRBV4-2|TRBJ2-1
CASSQVGLATHNEQFF
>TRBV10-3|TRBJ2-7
CAIRTTLAGSLISYEQYF
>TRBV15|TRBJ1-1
CATSRGEGVNTEAFF
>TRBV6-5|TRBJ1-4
CASSYRHRGEEKLFF
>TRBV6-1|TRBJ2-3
CASSEEWDRGRISTQYF
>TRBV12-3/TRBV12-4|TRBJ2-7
CASSFDRGKYEQYF
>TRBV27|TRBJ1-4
CASSFIVGAPGEKLFF
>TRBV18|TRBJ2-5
CASSLLGQQETQYF
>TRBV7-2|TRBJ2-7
CASSLKGHSYEQYF
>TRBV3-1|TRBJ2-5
CASSQDQSGETQYF
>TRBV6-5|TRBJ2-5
CASSYRQLETQYF
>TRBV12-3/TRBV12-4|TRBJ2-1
CASSPRPSREHNEQFF
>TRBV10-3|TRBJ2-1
CAISEKTGSANEQFF
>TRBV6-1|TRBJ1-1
CASSEGIGQYTEAFF
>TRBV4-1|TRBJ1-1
CASSLQGINTEAFF
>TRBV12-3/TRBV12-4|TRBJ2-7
CASKADSNYEQYF
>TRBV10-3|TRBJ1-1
CAISPSAGTGVTEAFF
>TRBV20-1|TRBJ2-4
CSARDSWGAKNIQYF
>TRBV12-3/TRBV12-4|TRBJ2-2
CASSKGREEIGELFF
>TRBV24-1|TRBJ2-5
CATSESGGPYQETQYF
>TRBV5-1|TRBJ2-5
CASSLVRAGETQYF